A selection of T cell receptor beta chains follows, all from one sample in a study of T cell repertoires in cytomegalovirus infection. TCRdb analysed the reads with MiXCR anew, one entry per CDR3 protein. Of 800,000 to 950,000 distinct CDR3 sequences detected, approximately 32% appear once; the ten largest clones hold over 10%. Their antigens are not known. The sample here was cultured CD8+ T cells from PBMCs, taken from culture after CMV antigen stimulation. The receptors derive from a human donor in good health (CMV status not recorded). Some clones in this sample may be carry-over from other donors' samples. Both conserved end residues are part of each CDR3. D genes are given only for firm matches. Clone size appears in some rows only: once, few, many, or a class for an expanded clone.

>-|TRBJ2-3|TRBV7-9|-
CASSLFLDGTDTQYF
TGTGCCAGCAGCCTCTTTTTGGACGGCACAGATACGCAGTATTTT
>-|TRBJ1-2|TRBV2|TRBD1
CASIGTGGDYGYTF
TGTGCCAGCATTGGGACAGGGGGCGACTATGGCTACACCTTC
>-|TRBJ1-2|TRBV27|TRBD1
CASSFGTGGTLNYGYTF
TGTGCCAGCAGTTTCGGGACAGGGGGTACCCTAAACTATGGCTACACCTTC
>-|TRBJ2-2|TRBV6-6|-
CASSYTIRTANTGELFF
TGTGCCAGCAGTTACACCATTCGGACAGCGAACACCGGGGAGCTGTTTTTT
>few|TRBJ1-6|TRBV4-3|TRBD1
CASSLGTGGSSYNSPLHF
TGCGCCAGCAGCCTCGGGACAGGGGGCTCATCCTATAATTCACCCCTCCACTTT
>few|TRBJ1-1|TRBV7-9|-
CASDGQLNTEAFF
TGTGCCAGCGACGGGCAGTTGAACACTGAAGCTTTCTTT
>few|TRBJ2-7|TRBV7-9|TRBD1
CASSDTVTGAYEQYF
TGTGCCAGCAGCGATACTGTAACAGGGGCCTACGAGCAGTACTTC
>-|TRBJ2-1|TRBV7-6|TRBD1
CASSKQGDEQFF
TGTGCCAGCAGTAAACAGGGGGATGAGCAGTTCTTC
>-|TRBJ2-1|TRBV12-3/TRBV12-4|TRBD2
CASTHPTSGGIGDEQFF
TGTGCCAGCACCCACCCAACTAGCGGGGGGATAGGAGATGAGCAGTTCTTC
>many|TRBJ2-3|TRBV12-3/TRBV12-4|TRBD1
CASSFPWNRGQIDTQYF
TGTGCCAGCAGTTTCCCCTGGAACAGGGGGCAGATAGATACGCAGTATTTT
>-|TRBJ1-1|TRBV5-1|-
CASSLVDSWTEAFF
TGCGCCAGCAGCTTGGTGGACAGTTGGACTGAAGCTTTCTTT
>-|TRBJ1-3|TRBV3-1|-
CASSQVGVGGSGNTIYF
TGTGCCAGCAGCCAAGTAGGGGTAGGAGGATCTGGAAACACCATATATTTT
>many|TRBJ1-3|TRBV12-3/TRBV12-4|-
CASSYIGPSSGNTIYF
TGTGCCAGCAGCTACATTGGGCCCAGCTCTGGAAACACCATATATTTT
>few|TRBJ1-1|TRBV23-1|-
CASMNGGNTEAFF
TGCGCCAGCATGAATGGGGGGAACACTGAAGCTTTCTTT
>-|TRBJ1-2|TRBV7-9|TRBD1
CASSSLDRDAGYTF
TGTGCCAGCAGCTCGCTGGACAGGGATGCTGGCTACACCTTC
>-|TRBJ2-5|TRBV4-1|-
CASSRTNGLPGQETQYF
TGCGCCAGCAGCCGGACTAACGGGCTACCAGGGCAAGAGACCCAGTACTTC
>many|TRBJ1-5|TRBV7-2|TRBD1
CASSLHARDRPNQPQHF
TGTGCCAGCAGCCTACACGCACGGGACAGGCCTAATCAGCCCCAGCATTTT
>-|TRBJ2-5|TRBV9|TRBD2
CASTKGGLADQETQYF
TGTGCCAGCACTAAAGGAGGACTAGCGGATCAAGAGACCCAGTACTTC
>-|TRBJ2-7|TRBV15|-
CATSREDYEQYF
TGTGCCACCAGCAGAGAGGACTACGAGCAGTACTTC
>-|TRBJ2-7|TRBV7-6|-
CASSLVESADSYEQYF
TGTGCCAGCAGCTTAGTAGAAAGCGCTGATTCCTACGAGCAGTACTTC
>-|TRBJ2-1|TRBV4-1|TRBD2
CASSHPGGYNEQFF
TGCGCCAGCAGCCATCCGGGGGGCTACAATGAGCAGTTCTTC
>-|TRBJ2-7|TRBV12-3/TRBV12-4|-
CASSLDLEIDEQYF
TGTGCCAGCAGTCTGGACCTGGAGATAGACGAGCAGTACTTC
>-|TRBJ2-1|TRBV6-1|TRBD2
CASSETASGGAFDEQFF
TGTGCCAGCAGTGAAACGGCTAGCGGGGGGGCGTTCGATGAGCAGTTCTTC
>few|TRBJ1-2|TRBV27|TRBD1
CASSLRIRDRVNYGYTF
TGTGCCAGCAGTTTAAGGATCCGGGACAGGGTTAACTATGGCTACACCTTC
>few|TRBJ1-4|TRBV9|-
CASSDRVGEKLFF
TGTGCCAGCAGCGACAGGGTTGGTGAAAAACTGTTTTTT
>many|TRBJ2-5|TRBV7-2|-
CASSLDQGQKTQYF
TGTGCCAGCAGCTTAGATCAGGGCCAGAAGACCCAGTACTTC
>-|TRBJ1-2|TRBV7-3|TRBD1
CASSSETGVGYTF
TGTGCCAGCAGCTCCGAGACAGGGGTTGGCTACACCTTC
>few|TRBJ2-1|TRBV2|TRBD2
CASSDGGGGTYNEQFF
TGTGCCAGCAGTGACGGGGGCGGGGGGACTTACAATGAGCAGTTCTTC
>few|TRBJ1-5|TRBV6-6|-
CASSDRGTPWKPQHF
TGTGCCAGCAGTGATCGGGGAACCCCATGGAAGCCCCAGCATTTT
>few|TRBJ2-1|TRBV6-6|-
CASSYSTGTYNEQFF
TGTGCCAGCAGTTACTCGACCGGGACCTACAATGAGCAGTTCTTC
>few|TRBJ1-5|TRBV6-2/TRBV6-3|-
CASSYRGYNQPQHF
TGTGCCAGCAGTTACCGGGGCTACAATCAGCCCCAGCATTTT
>few|TRBJ2-7|TRBV6-1|TRBD1
CASSGQGLDEQYF
TGTGCCAGCAGTGGACAGGGTTTGGACGAGCAGTACTTC
>-|TRBJ2-1|TRBV9|-
CASSVSGPPYNEQFF
TGTGCCAGCAGCGTGTCGGGGCCCCCCTACAATGAGCAGTTCTTC
>few|TRBJ1-2|TRBV12-3/TRBV12-4|-
CASSLRRDHGYTF
TGTGCCAGCAGTTTGAGGAGGGATCACGGCTACACCTTC
>-|TRBJ2-7|TRBV6-5|-
CASSYDGTSYEQYF
TGTGCCAGCAGTTACGATGGGACGTCCTACGAGCAGTACTTC
>-|TRBJ1-6|TRBV6-2/TRBV6-3|TRBD1
CASSTWDRDSPLHF
TGTGCCAGCAGTACCTGGGACAGGGATTCACCCCTCCACTTT
>few|TRBJ2-5|TRBV7-3|-
CASSLSGYTLQETQYF
TGTGCCAGCAGCTTATCGGGTTACACTCTCCAAGAGACCCAGTACTTC
>-|TRBJ2-1|TRBV7-9|TRBD2
CASSLASGGAGHEQFF
TGTGCCAGCAGCTTAGCCAGCGGGGGGGCCGGGCATGAGCAGTTCTTC
>few|TRBJ1-1|TRBV29-1|-
CSADGAVNTEAFF
TGCAGCGCCGACGGGGCGGTGAACACTGAAGCTTTCTTT
>-|TRBJ2-2|TRBV11-3|TRBD2
CASSQRGDAIGELFF
TGTGCCAGCAGCCAGCGGGGGGACGCTATCGGGGAGCTGTTTTTT
>-|TRBJ2-3|TRBV6-2/TRBV6-3|-
CGSSPYSLGDVLASTDTQYF
TGTGGCAGCAGTCCGTACTCACTGGGAGACGTCCTCGCTAGCACAGATACGCAGTATTTT